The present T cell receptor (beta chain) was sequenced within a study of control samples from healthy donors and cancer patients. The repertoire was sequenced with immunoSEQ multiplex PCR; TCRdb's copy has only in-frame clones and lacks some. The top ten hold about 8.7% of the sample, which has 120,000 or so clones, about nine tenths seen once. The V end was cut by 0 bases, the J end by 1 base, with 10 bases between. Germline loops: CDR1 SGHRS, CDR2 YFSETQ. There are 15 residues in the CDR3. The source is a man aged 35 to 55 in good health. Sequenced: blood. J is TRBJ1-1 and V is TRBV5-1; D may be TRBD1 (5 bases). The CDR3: CASSLETASNTEAFF. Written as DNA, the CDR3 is TGCGCCAGCAGCTTGGAGACAGCATCGAACACTGAAGCTTTCTTT.